The next 31 T cell receptor beta chains were all read from a single sample in a study of cytomegalovirus exposure and HLA in healthy donors. 13 Jbeta primers and 60 Vbeta primers were used for the PCR. The repertoire was sequenced with immunoSEQ multiplex PCR; TCRdb's copy has only in-frame clones and lacks some. The profile shows fewer than 180,000 clones, 79% of them singletons. The sample was PBMCs. Source of these receptors: a man in his fifties in good health and CMV-seropositive.

The chain has TRBV7-3 and TRBJ2-1; 11 bases match TRBD2. J lost 10 bases, V lost 5 bases, and 13 bases had no gene match. The CDR3 spans 16 residues. From germline, CDR1 is SGHTA and CDR2 FQGTGA. CDR3 residues: CASSPLAGGPPGEQFF. The CDR3 region has the DNA TGTGCCAGCAGCCCGTTAGCGGGAGGGCCCCCGGGGGAGCAGTTCTTC.

This rearrangement joins TRBV7-9 to TRBJ1-4; 7 positions match TRBD1. CDR3 length: 15 residues. The trim removed 5 bases at V and 1 base at J, leaving 4 bases unmatched. The V gene's germline CDR1 is SEHNR and CDR2 FQNEAQ (reference sequence). The CDR3 protein is CASSTRQGTNEKLFF. The DNA of the CDR3 is TGTGCCAGCAGCACCCGACAGGGAACTAATGAAAAACTGTTTTTT.

Note on this clone: Within the sample, other DNA sequences also encode this same CDR3. The rearrangement uses TRBV5-4 and TRBJ2-3, with D perhaps matching TRBD2 (6 bases). V was pared by 1 base and J by 8 bases, with 17 bases between. This CDR3 comprises 15 residues. From germline, CDR1 is SGHNT and CDR2 YYREEE (reference sequence). The CDR3 DNA follows: TGTGCCAGCAGCTTGCGGGCGGGGATAAGCACTACGCAGTATTTT. Its translation: CASSLRAGISTTQYF. Filled out from reference TRBV5-4 and TRBJ2-3, the complete variable domain reads ETGVTQSPTHLIKTRGQQVTLRCSSQSGHNTVSWYQQALGQGPQFIFQYYREEENGRGNFPPRFSGLQFPNYSSELNVNALELDDSALYLCASSLRAGISTTQYFGPGTRLTVL.

The chain uses TRBV6-5 and TRBJ1-1; possible D gene TRBD1, 6 bases. The CDR3 is 15 amino acids. Trimming removed 7 bases from V and 5 bases from J, with 20 bases in between. Germline CDR1 is MNHEY and CDR2 is SVGAGI. CDR3 DNA sequence: TGTGCCAGCAAGATCCAGGGGTCGGATTGGACTGAAGCTTTCTTT. Protein product: CASKIQGSDWTEAFF.

The chain links TRBV5-1 to TRBJ2-7; TRBD1 matches 10 bases. The CDR3 extends over 14 amino acids. The trim removed 4 bases at V and 2 bases at J, leaving 3 bases unmatched. Per the germline V gene, CDR1 is SGHRS and CDR2 is YFSETQ. CDR3 nucleotide sequence: TGCGCCAGCAGCGCGGGACAGGGGACCTACGAGCAGTACTTC. Translated: CASSAGQGTYEQYF. The full variable domain, its missing parts supplied by reference TRBV5-1 and TRBJ2-7, is KAGVTQTPRYLIKTRGQQVTLSCSPISGHRSVSWYQQTPGQGLQFLFEYFSETQRNKGNFPGRFSGRQFSNSRSEMNVSTLELGDSALYLCASSAGQGTYEQYFGPGTRLTVT.

V and J are TRBV5-1 and TRBJ2-1; 8 bases map to TRBD2. Unmatched junction bases numbered 10, after V lost 0 bases and J lost 8 bases. This CDR3 comprises 16 residues. CDR1 and CDR2 (germline): SGHRS, YFSETQ. CDR3 sequence: CASSLDWAGGDDEQFF. The CDR3 DNA sequence: TGCGCCAGCAGCTTGGACTGGGCGGGAGGTGACGATGAGCAGTTCTTC.

The chain carries TRBV28 and TRBJ2-5; D is possibly TRBD1 (7 bases). Trimming stripped 5 bases from V and 5 bases from J, with 15 bases between. CDR1 is MDHEN, CDR2 SYDVKM, per germline. The CDR3 is 14 amino acids. Written as DNA, the CDR3 is TGTGCCAGCAGTGGGCAGGGGGGCTGGGAGACCCAGTACTTC. It yields the protein CASSGQGGWETQYF.

This clone was counted a few times. The chain has TRBV4-2 and TRBJ2-1; 12 bases fit TRBD2. V shed 2 bases and J 6 bases; nucleotides not matched to a gene: 8. CDR1 is LGHNA, CDR2 YNFKEQ, per germline. CDR3 length equals 17 residues. The CDR3: CASSQILAGGPPNEQFF. The CDR3 DNA follows: TGTGCCAGCAGCCAAATCCTAGCGGGAGGGCCCCCCAATGAGCAGTTCTTC.

This chain joins TRBV28 and TRBJ2-1; 10 positions match TRBD1. V trimming: 6 bases; J trimming: 4 bases; junction bases outside the gene matches: 6. The V gene's germline CDR1 is MDHEN and CDR2 SYDVKM. CDR3 length: 15 amino acids. The CDR3 reads CASSGQGVVYNEQFF. CDR3 DNA sequence: TGTGCCAGCAGCGGACAGGGGGTTGTTTACAATGAGCAGTTCTTC.

J is TRBJ1-5 and V is TRBV18; no clear D. V gave up 3 bases and J gave up 5 bases, with 5 bases separating them. The CDR3 has 12 amino acids. Germline CDR1 and CDR2: KGHSH and LQKENI. The CDR3 protein is CASSPSDQPQHF. In DNA, the CDR3 is TGTGCCAGCTCACCTTCGGATCAGCCCCAGCATTTT.

This clone was seen just once. The chain joins TRBV29-1 to TRBJ2-3, with TRBD2 matching 9 bases. The CDR3 length is 14 residues. CDR1 is SQVTM and CDR2 is ANQGSEA in the germline V gene. V lost 4 bases, J lost 0 bases, and 2 bases stayed unmatched. The CDR3 region has the DNA TGCAGCGTTGGGACTAGCGTGAGCACAGATACGCAGTATTTT. It encodes CSVGTSVSTDTQYF.

Turning to this clone: This CDR3 fails to terminate in the conserved phenylalanine or tryptophan, so it likely reflects a read error. V and J are TRBV5-1 and TRBJ1-5; no clear D gene. The CDR3 runs 15 residues. From germline, CDR1 is SGHRS and CDR2 YFSETQ. Trimming took 0 bases from V and 4 from J, leaving 11 bases between them. The CDR3 coding sequence is TGCGCCAGCAGCTTGGAGGCGGGTTCTAATCAGCCCCAGCATCTT. Its protein product is CASSLEAGSNQPQHL.

The rearrangement uses TRBV28 and TRBJ1-1, with D uncertain. The V gene lost 5 bases and the J gene lost 2 bases, with 30 bases spanning the gap. The CDR3 runs to 20 residues. The germline V gene has CDR1 MDHEN and CDR2 SYDVKM. The CDR3 DNA reads TGTGCCAGCAGTCCCCGCCGATGGACCGTCGGGGAAAGTTCCAACACTGAAGCTTTCTTT. Amino acids: CASSPRRWTVGESSNTEAFF.

About this clone: One end of the junction is discordant with germline, which a read error may explain. V usage is TRBV5-6 and J usage is TRBJ2-7; D call uncertain. This CDR3 is built from 12 residues. CDR1 and CDR2 (germline): SGHDT, YYEEEE. The CDR3 is CASGLAGYEQYF. The CDR3 DNA reads as TGTGCCAGCGGCTTGGCAGGATACGAGCAGTACTTC. Based on the CDR3 plus reference TRBV5-6 and TRBJ2-7, the full variable domain is DAGVTQSPTHLIKTRGQQVTLRCSPKSGHDTVSWYQQALGQGPQFIFQYYEEEERQRGNFPDRFSGHQFPNYSSELNVNALLLGDSALYLCASGLAGYEQYFGPGTRLTVT.

As concerns this clone: This sequence may be a read error, since a much larger clone differs from it by one base. The chain has TRBV11-3 and TRBJ2-7; no definite D call. CDR1 is SGHNT, CDR2 YENEEA, per germline. This CDR3 spans 11 amino acids. The ends were cut back, 1 base at V and 6 bases at J, with 4 bases in the middle. CDR3 region: CASSLVSEQYF. Here the CDR3 DNA reads TGTGCCAGCAGCTTAGTCTCCGAGCAGTACTTC.

The rearrangement joins TRBV27 to TRBJ2-3; 10 bases are shared with TRBD2. Germline V gives CDR1 MNHEY, CDR2 SMNVEV (reference sequence). This CDR3 is 13 amino acids long. V lost 8 bases to trimming and J lost 1 base; unmatched junction nucleotides: 0. Here the CDR3 reads CASGTSGTDTQYF. In nucleotides, the CDR3 is TGTGCCAGCGGGACTAGCGGCACAGATACGCAGTATTTT.

V is TRBV29-1 and J is TRBJ2-5; D is undetermined. V lost 4 bases, J lost 3 bases, and 15 bases lay in between. Germline V lookup: CDR1 SQVTM, CDR2 ANQGSEA. There are 14 residues in the CDR3. CDR3 loop: CSVGSSSQEETQYF. CDR3 coding DNA: TGCAGCGTTGGAAGTTCCAGTCAAGAAGAGACCCAGTACTTC.

The genes are TRBV11-1 and TRBJ2-7, with TRBD2 matching over 8 bases. The CDR3 totals 18 residues. Germline V gene data show CDR1 as SGHAT and CDR2 as FQDESV (reference sequence). V gave up 1 base and J gave up 2 bases; unmatched junction bases: 13. CDR3 residues: CASSLDPRWIAGTYEQYF. The DNA for the CDR3 is TGTGCCAGCAGCTTAGATCCACGGTGGATAGCGGGAACCTACGAGCAGTACTTC. The full variable domain, rest sourced from reference TRBV11-1 and TRBJ2-7, is EAEVAQSPRYKITEKSQAVAFWCDPISGHATLYWYRQILGQGPELLVQFQDESVVDDSQLPKDRFSAERLKGVDSTLKIQPAELGDSAMYLCASSLDPRWIAGTYEQYFGPGTRLTVT.

The J gene is TRBJ2-7, the V gene TRBV11-2; 7 bases agree with TRBD2. V shed 1 base, J shed 9 bases, and the junction held 9 bases outside the gene matches. The germline V gene has CDR1 SGHAT and CDR2 FQNNGV. This CDR3 region has 14 residues. The CDR3 is CASSLGRAGERQYF. In DNA, the CDR3 is TGTGCCAGCAGCTTAGGACGGGCGGGAGAGAGGCAGTACTTC. The entire variable domain, with the rest obtained from reference TRBV11-2 and TRBJ2-7, is as follows: EAGVAQSPRYKIIEKRQSVAFWCNPISGHATLYWYQQILGQGPKLLIQFQNNGVVDDSQLPKDRFSAERLKGVDSTLKIQPAKLEDSAVYLCASSLGRAGERQYFGPGTRLTVT.

The CDR3 region is CASSLSASYGYTF. Here the CDR3 DNA reads TGTGCCAGCAGTTTATCCGCGAGCTATGGCTACACCTTC. This rearrangement joins TRBV28 to TRBJ1-2; unclear D gene. V lost 1 base, J lost 4 bases, and 7 bases lay in between. CDR1 MDHEN and CDR2 SYDVKM come from the germline V gene. This CDR3 has 13 residues.

The genes are TRBV9 and TRBJ2-5; possibly TRBD1 for D (6 bases). Gene TRBJ2-7 matches the end of the DNA better, so the J call may be wrong. The CDR3 extends over 14 amino acids. CDR1 SGDLS and CDR2 YYNGEE come from the germline V gene. CDR3 in amino acids: CASSVAGEPYEQYF. The CDR3 nucleotides are TGTGCCAGCAGCGTAGCAGGGGAACCTTACGAGCAGTACTTC.

The chain couples TRBV4-1 to TRBJ2-7, with a weak D call TRBD2 (5 bases). The length of the CDR3 is 15 residues. CDR1 MGHRA and CDR2 YSYEKL come from the germline V gene. V was trimmed by 0 bases and J by 6 bases, leaving 15 bases between them. The CDR3 reads CASSQDGSRAREQYF. The CDR3 region has the DNA TGCGCCAGCAGCCAAGATGGGTCGAGGGCCCGCGAGCAGTACTTC.

V is TRBV28 and J is TRBJ2-5; D not certain. V gave up 3 bases and J gave up 5 bases, with 7 bases separating them. This CDR3 has 12 amino acids. Germline V CDR1 and CDR2: MDHEN, SYDVKM. The CDR3 bases are TGTGCCAGCAGTTTGACTTACGAGACCCAGTACTTC. Its translation is CASSLTYETQYF.

This rearrangement joins TRBV12-5 to TRBJ2-1; possibly TRBD1 for D (5 bases). In germline, CDR1 is LGHNT, CDR2 FRNRAP. The ends were cut back, 2 bases at V and 0 bases at J, with 14 bases in the middle. The CDR3 sequence is 17 residues long. CDR3 nucleotides: TGTGCTAGTGGTTTGAACGAATGGGGCCTCTCCTACAATGAGCAGTTCTTC. This encodes CASGLNEWGLSYNEQFF.

The J gene is TRBJ2-7, the V gene TRBV21-1; TRBD1 is the table's D call, not checked against the DNA. TRBV21-1 is an annotated pseudogene. The length of the CDR3 is 19 residues. The CDR3 is CARSYRDRGPLAVSYEQYF. In DNA form, the CDR3 reads TGTGCCAGGAGCTACCGGGACAGGGGGCCTCTAGCCGTTTCCTACGAGCAGTACTTC.

The chain links TRBV5-1 to TRBJ2-1, with 7 nucleotides matching TRBD2. V lost 4 bases, J lost 3 bases, and 13 bases stayed unmatched. Per germline, CDR1 SGHRS and CDR2 YFSETQ. CDR3 length equals 17 residues. The CDR3 coding sequence is TGCGCCAGCAGCCCGAACCAAGGGGCGGGAGTCTACAATGAGCAGTTCTTC. It encodes CASSPNQGAGVYNEQFF.

The chain is built from TRBV7-2 and TRBJ2-3; D is uncertain. This CDR3 is built from 12 residues. Between the trimmed V and J ends, which lost 5 bases and 6 bases, there was a span of 9 bases. Germline V gene data show CDR1 as SGHTA and CDR2 as FQGNSA. CDR3 nucleotide sequence: TGTGCCAGCAGCCCGAGCAGGGATACGCAGTATTTT. It yields the protein CASSPSRDTQYF. Filled out from reference TRBV7-2 and TRBJ2-3, the complete variable domain reads GAGVSQSPSNKVTEKGKDVELRCDPISGHTALYWYRQSLGQGLEFLIYFQGNSAPDKSGLPSDRFSAERTGGSVSTLTIQRTQQEDSAVYLCASSPSRDTQYFGPGTRLTVL.

On this clone: The sample contains more than one DNA sequence encoding this CDR3. V usage is TRBV6-1 and J usage is TRBJ2-5; 8 bases are a match to TRBD2. In germline, CDR1 is MNHNS, CDR2 SASEGT. This CDR3 contains 12 residues. V lost 8 bases to trimming and J lost 4 bases; unmatched junction nucleotides: 3. CDR3 sequence (DNA): TGTGCCAGCGGACTAGCAGGAGAGACCCAGTACTTC. It yields the protein CASGLAGETQYF.

This clone was picked up one time. The rearrangement uses TRBV5-1 and TRBJ1-3; D perhaps matches TRBD1 (6 bases). From germline, CDR1 is SGHRS and CDR2 YFSETQ. The V and J ends lost 2 bases and 7 bases respectively, with 16 bases between them. The CDR3 covers 15 residues. This CDR3 is CASSFAGTQGNTIYF. As DNA, the CDR3 is TGCGCCAGCAGCTTCGCAGGAACCCAGGGGAACACCATATATTTT.

The CDR3 region has the DNA TGTGCCAGCAGACGCACGGACATAAATAGCAATCAGCCCCAGCATTTT. This translates into CASRRTDINSNQPQHF. The gene calls are TRBV6-6 and TRBJ1-5; D possibly corresponds to TRBD1 (5 bases). The germline V gene encodes CDR1 MNHNY and CDR2 SVGAGI (reference sequence). The CDR3 is made up of 16 amino acids. Between the trimmed V and J ends, which lost 6 bases and 0 bases, there was a span of 15 bases.

V usage is TRBV18 and J usage is TRBJ2-1; 14 bases map to TRBD2. Germline V gene sequence: CDR1 KGHSH, CDR2 LQKENI. The CDR3 contains 16 residues. Losses at the gene ends were 2 bases for V and 9 bases for J; bases not matched to a gene: 6. The CDR3 sequence is CASSPVGTSGSGEQFF. Written as DNA, the CDR3 is TGTGCCAGCTCACCAGTCGGGACTAGCGGGAGTGGTGAGCAGTTCTTC.